This is a list of T cell receptor beta chains from one sample in a study of shared clonotypes between healthy human individuals. The repertoire was sequenced with immunoSEQ multiplex PCR; TCRdb's copy has only in-frame clones and lacks some. This sample has approximately 1,500,000 clones, with 95% to 99% found just once. Sequenced: naive CD4+ T cells sorted from blood. The origin of the receptors is a man younger than 45 in good health. Each CDR3 is given with its conserved first and last residue. D genes are given only for firm matches. Some rows have no size entry. The others give once, few or many, or a class for an expanded clone.

j_call v_call d_call clone_size cdr3_nt cdr3_aa
TRBJ1-2 TRBV18 . . TGTGCCAGCTCAGCCTTAGGAGTCTATGGCTACACCTTC CASSALGVYGYTF
TRBJ2-3 TRBV18 . . TGTGCCAGCTCACCACCGGGGCTAGCCGTCGGGGATACGCAGTATTTT CASSPPGLAVGDTQYF
TRBJ1-4 TRBV28 . . TGTGCCAGCAGTTTTAACGGAGCTGGAATTCAGGAAAAACTGTTTTTT CASSFNGAGIQEKLFF
TRBJ2-7 TRBV9 . . TGTGCCAGCAGCGAGGGGACGGGGCAGGGACCCTCCTACGAGCAGTACTTC CASSEGTGQGPSYEQYF
TRBJ2-5 TRBV2 TRBD2 . TGTGCCAGCAACCTTTTTCCCGGGACTAGTCAAGAGACCCAGTACTTC CASNLFPGTSQETQYF
TRBJ2-2 TRBV5-1 TRBD2 . TGCGCCAGCAGCCTCGAACCGGGACTAAACACCGGGGAGCTGTTTTTT CASSLEPGLNTGELFF
TRBJ1-1 TRBV5-1 . . TGCGCCAGCAGCTTGGAAGGCAAACTCGGGACTGAAGCTTTCTTT CASSLEGKLGTEAFF
TRBJ2-1 TRBV10-1 TRBD2 . TGCGCCAGCAGCGGGGGGGCCCCTTACAATGAGCAGTTCTTC CASSGGAPYNEQFF
TRBJ1-2 TRBV6-1 . once TGTGCCAGCAGTGTTGGTCCCGGGGGCTACACCTTC CASSVGPGGYTF
TRBJ2-1 TRBV7-3 TRBD2 . TGTGCCAGCAGCCTCGTCGGGACTAGCGGGAGGGGCGAGCAGTTCTTC CASSLVGTSGRGEQFF
TRBJ2-7 TRBV27 . . TGTGCCAGCAGTTTCTCAGATTTGACCTACGAGCAGTACTTC CASSFSDLTYEQYF
TRBJ1-1 TRBV29-1 . . TGCAGCGTTGACGTCCTCCCGGCTTTCTTT CSVDVLPAFF
TRBJ2-7 TRBV23-1 . . TGCGCCAGGACGAGAGCGGCGTCGCCTCTTAACCCCGAGCAGTACTTC CARTRAASPLNPEQYF
TRBJ2-1 TRBV4-3 . . TGCGCCAGCAGCCAAGCCCCTCCCCGCTCCTACAATGAGCAGTTCTTC CASSQAPPRSYNEQFF
TRBJ2-2 TRBV5-1 TRBD2 once TGCGCCAGCAGCTTTATGACTAGCGGGAGTCCCCGAGGCACCGGGGAGCTGTTTTTT CASSFMTSGSPRGTGELFF
TRBJ2-1 TRBV11-1 . . TGTGCCAGCAGCCTGTCCTCCTACAATGAGCAGTTCTTC CASSLSSYNEQFF
TRBJ2-3 TRBV5-1 TRBD2 . TGCGCCAGCAGCTTGAGCGGGAGCCGCACAGATACGCAGTATTTT CASSLSGSRTDTQYF
TRBJ2-5 TRBV5-1 . . TGCGCCAGCAGCACAGAGGTAGCGGAGACCCAGTACTTC CASSTEVAETQYF
TRBJ2-1 TRBV7-9 . . TGTGCCAGCAGCTTGACTAGTTACAATGAGCAGTTCTTC CASSLTSYNEQFF
TRBJ2-7 TRBV18 . . TGTGCCAGCTCACCACAGAGCGGCGCCTCCTACGAGCAGTACTTC CASSPQSGASYEQYF
TRBJ2-3 TRBV11-3 . . TGTGCCAGCAGCTTACATCAGGGCACAGATACGCAGTATTTT CASSLHQGTDTQYF
TRBJ2-2 TRBV27 . . TGTGCCAGCGGAACAGCCTTGGAGGGCCCGGAGCTGTTTTTT CASGTALEGPELFF
TRBJ1-2 TRBV5-1 . . TGCGCCAGCAGCTTTTCGGCGTCAGCCCTTAACTATGGCTACACCTTC CASSFSASALNYGYTF
TRBJ2-7 TRBV5-8 . . TGTGCCAGCAGCTTGGATACAGGGATTAGCGCACGTTACGAGCAGTACTTC CASSLDTGISARYEQYF
TRBJ1-3 TRBV7-9 . . TGTGCCAGCAGCCCTGGGACTGGAAACACCATATATTTT CASSPGTGNTIYF
TRBJ1-4 TRBV11-2 . . TGTGCCAGCAGCTTCGAAAGAATGACAACTAATGAAAAACTGTTTTTT CASSFERMTTNEKLFF
TRBJ2-3 TRBV19 TRBD1 . TGTGCCAGTAATCCGGGACAGGGGTCCGATACGCAGTATTTT CASNPGQGSDTQYF
TRBJ2-5 TRBV5-6 . . TGTGCCAGCAGCTTAGGTTCGTCGCGTCCAGAGACCCAGTACTTC CASSLGSSRPETQYF
TRBJ2-7 TRBV5-3 TRBD1 . TGTGCCAGAACCAATGGACAGAATAAGACAGGGACCCCCTACGAGCAGTACTTC CARTNGQNKTGTPYEQYF
TRBJ2-2 TRBV4-1 . . TGCGCCAGCAGCCAAGGGCCCGAGATCGGGGAGCTGTTTTTT CASSQGPEIGELFF
TRBJ2-3 TRBV12-5 TRBD1 . TGTGCTAGTGGCTCCGGGACAGGGGATACTAGCACAGATACGCAGTATTTT CASGSGTGDTSTDTQYF
TRBJ1-1 TRBV19 . . TGTGCCAGTAGTATTTCGTTGGGTATGTTCCCTGGGGCTTTCTTT CASSISLGMFPGAFF
TRBJ1-3 TRBV5-1 . once TGCGCCAGCAGCTTGGACAGGAGCTCTGGAAACACCATATATTTT CASSLDRSSGNTIYF
TRBJ2-1 TRBV10-1 . . TGCGCCAGCAGTGACAGGGGGAGGTCGGGCAATGAGCAGTTCTTC CASSDRGRSGNEQFF
TRBJ1-1 TRBV27 TRBD1 . TGTGCCAGCAGTCCCATGAGATGGGACAGAGCTTTCTTT CASSPMRWDRAFF
TRBJ1-1 TRBV29-1 . . TGCAGCGTTGGACGGTTGAACACTGAAGCTTTCTTT CSVGRLNTEAFF
TRBJ1-2 TRBV2 . . TGTGCCAGCAGTGCTTCCTCGGGTTTTTATGGCTACACCTTC CASSASSGFYGYTF
TRBJ2-1 TRBV11-2 . . TGTGCCAGCAGCTTAGTGCCAGGGGTCTACAATGAGCAGTTCTTC CASSLVPGVYNEQFF
TRBJ1-1 TRBV30 . . TGTGCCTGGAGTACACCCATCGGGGCTGAAGCTTTCTTT CAWSTPIGAEAFF
TRBJ2-1 TRBV11-3 TRBD2 . TGTGCCAGCAGCTCTAGCGGGTCGTCCTACAATGAGCAGTTCTTC CASSSSGSSYNEQFF
TRBJ2-6 TRBV5-5 . . TGTGCCAGCACCCAGCCAGGGGCTGGGGCCAACGTCCTGACTTTC CASTQPGAGANVLTF
TRBJ2-3 TRBV5-1 TRBD2 . TGCGCCAGCAGCGTGAATACGAACCTAGCGGGAGGGACAGATACGCAGTATTTT CASSVNTNLAGGTDTQYF
TRBJ2-3 TRBV4-2 TRBD2 . TGTGCCAGCAGCCAAGCCCCGGGGGCTAGCGGGCAAGATACGCAGTATTTT CASSQAPGASGQDTQYF
TRBJ1-2 TRBV28 TRBD1 . TGTGCCAGCAGTTTATTGAGGGGGCCCTATGGCTACACCTTC CASSLLRGPYGYTF
TRBJ2-7 TRBV9 . . TGTGCCAGCAGCGCCCTTCAGCAGGGCCCAGGGTACGAGCAGTACTTC CASSALQQGPGYEQYF